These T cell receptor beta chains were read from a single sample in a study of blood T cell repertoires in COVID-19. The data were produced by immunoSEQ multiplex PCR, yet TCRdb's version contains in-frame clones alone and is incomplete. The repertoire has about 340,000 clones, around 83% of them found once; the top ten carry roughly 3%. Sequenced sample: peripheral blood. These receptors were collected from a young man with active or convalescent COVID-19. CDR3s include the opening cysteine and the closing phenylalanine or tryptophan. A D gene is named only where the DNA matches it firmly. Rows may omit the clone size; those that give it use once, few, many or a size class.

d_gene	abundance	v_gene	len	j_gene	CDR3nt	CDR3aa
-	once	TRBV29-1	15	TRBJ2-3	TGCAGCGTTGGGGCGACAGCCTCTAGCACAGATACGCAGTATTTT	CSVGATASSTDTQYF
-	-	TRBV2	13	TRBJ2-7	TGTGCCAGCACAGGGGACGGACTTTACGAGCAGTACTTC	CASTGDGLYEQYF
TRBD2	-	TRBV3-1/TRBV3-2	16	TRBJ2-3	TGTGCCAGCCGCGGTCGCGGGGGGAGGGCCACAGATACGCAGTATTTT	CASRGRGGRATDTQYF
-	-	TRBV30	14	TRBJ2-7	TGTGCCTGGAGGCCCTTGGGAGGACGGCACGAGCAGTACTTC	CAWRPLGGRHEQYF
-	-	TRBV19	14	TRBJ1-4	TGTGCCAGCGTTAGAGAGGGAGGAGGTGAAAAACTGTTTTTT	CASVREGGGEKLFF
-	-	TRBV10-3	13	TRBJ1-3	TGTGCCATCAGTCGGACAGACGGAAACACCATATATTTT	CAISRTDGNTIYF
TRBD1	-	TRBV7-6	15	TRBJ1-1	TGTGCCAGCAGCTTAGGAGGACAGGGGGAAACTGAAGCTTTCTTT	CASSLGGQGETEAFF
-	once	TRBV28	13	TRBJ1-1	TGTGCCAGCAGTCCCTACTTGTACACTGAAGCTTTCTTT	CASSPYLYTEAFF
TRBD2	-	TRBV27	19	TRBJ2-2	TGTGCCAGCAGCCGTGGCACTAGCGGGAGGGCCGGGATTAGCGGGGAGCTGTTTTTT	CASSRGTSGRAGISGELFF
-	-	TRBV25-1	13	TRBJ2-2	TGTGCCAGCAGTACGTGGGAGGCCGGGGAGCTGTTTTTT	CASSTWEAGELFF
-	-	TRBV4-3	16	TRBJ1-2	TGCGCCAGCAGCCGGGGAGGGAACAGCGGGACCTATGGCTACACCTTC	CASSRGGNSGTYGYTF
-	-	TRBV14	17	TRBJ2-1	TGTGCCAGCAGCCAAAAGCTTGGCACAGGACCATACAATGAGCAGTTCTTC	CASSQKLGTGPYNEQFF
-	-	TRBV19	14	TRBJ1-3	TGTGCCAGTAGTATGGCGGAGGGGAAAGGCACCATATATTTT	CASSMAEGKGTIYF
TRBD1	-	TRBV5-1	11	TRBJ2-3	TGCGCCAGCAGCTTGGGGACAGGGATGGATTTT	CASSLGTGMDF
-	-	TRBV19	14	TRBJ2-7	TGTGCCAGTAGTAGTTGGGACAACTCCTACGAGCAGTACTTC	CASSSWDNSYEQYF
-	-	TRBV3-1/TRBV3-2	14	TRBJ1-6	TGTGCCAGCAGCCACGGGGGGTCCGGCTCACCCCTCCACTTT	CASSHGGSGSPLHF
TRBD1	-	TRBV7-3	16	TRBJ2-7	TGTGCCAGCAGCTTTCGATCGACAGGGGTCGTTTCCGAGCAGTACTTC	CASSFRSTGVVSEQYF
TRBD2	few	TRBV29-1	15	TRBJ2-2	TGCAGCGTTTTCTGGGCGGGAGGAAACACCGGGGAGCTGTTTTTT	CSVFWAGGNTGELFF
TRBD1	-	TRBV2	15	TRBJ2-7	TGTGCCAGCAGTTCGGACAGGGCGGCCGCCTACGAGCAGTACTTC	CASSSDRAAAYEQYF
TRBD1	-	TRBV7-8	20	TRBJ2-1	TGTGCCAGCAGCAGGGCATTCGGGACAGGGCCCCTTAGCTCCTACAATGAGCAGTTCTTC	CASSRAFGTGPLSSYNEQFF